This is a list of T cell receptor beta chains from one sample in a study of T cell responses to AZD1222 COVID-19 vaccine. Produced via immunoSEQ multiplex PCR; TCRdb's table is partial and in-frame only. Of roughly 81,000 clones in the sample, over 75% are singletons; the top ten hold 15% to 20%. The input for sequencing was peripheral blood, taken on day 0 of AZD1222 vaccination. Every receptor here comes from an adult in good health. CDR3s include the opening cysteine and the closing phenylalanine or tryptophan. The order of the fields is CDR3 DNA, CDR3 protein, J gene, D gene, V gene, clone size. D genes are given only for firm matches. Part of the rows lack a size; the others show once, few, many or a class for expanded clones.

CDR3 DNA: TGTGCCAGCCGTCTCACCGGGGCTAATGAAAAACTGTTTTTT
CDR3 protein: CASRLTGANEKLFF
J gene: TRBJ1-4
D gene: NA
V gene: TRBV6-5
clone size: NA

CDR3 DNA: TGTGCCAGCAGCTCACAGGGAATGGATGGCTACACCTTC
CDR3 protein: CASSSQGMDGYTF
J gene: TRBJ1-2
D gene: NA
V gene: TRBV7-9
clone size: NA

CDR3 DNA: TGTGCCAGCAGCTTAACGGGGGGCCGGGAGGGCGGCACCGGGGAGCTGTTTTTT
CDR3 protein: CASSLTGGREGGTGELFF
J gene: TRBJ2-2
D gene: TRBD2
V gene: TRBV11-2
clone size: few

CDR3 DNA: TGTGCCAGCAGCCTCGCGCCGGGATCTGGCTACACCTTC
CDR3 protein: CASSLAPGSGYTF
J gene: TRBJ1-2
D gene: NA
V gene: TRBV11-2
clone size: NA

CDR3 DNA: TGTGCCAGCAGCTTAGCGGGGGCAGGCAATCAGCCCCAGCATTTT
CDR3 protein: CASSLAGAGNQPQHF
J gene: TRBJ1-5
D gene: NA
V gene: TRBV7-9
clone size: NA

CDR3 DNA: TGTGCCAGCGGACTAGCGGGAGTTGATACGCAGTATTTT
CDR3 protein: CASGLAGVDTQYF
J gene: TRBJ2-3
D gene: TRBD2
V gene: TRBV3-1/TRBV3-2
clone size: NA

CDR3 DNA: TGTGCCACCAGTGATTTAAAGCCCCGAGGGCTCAATGAGCAGTTCTTC
CDR3 protein: CATSDLKPRGLNEQFF
J gene: TRBJ2-1
D gene: NA
V gene: TRBV24-1
clone size: NA

CDR3 DNA: TGTGCCAGCAGCGAGGCGGGGGGCGGCACAGATACGCAGTATTTT
CDR3 protein: CASSEAGGGTDTQYF
J gene: TRBJ2-3
D gene: TRBD2
V gene: TRBV9
clone size: NA

CDR3 DNA: TGTGCCAGCGGAACCTCCTACGAGCAGTACTTC
CDR3 protein: CASGTSYEQYF
J gene: TRBJ2-7
D gene: NA
V gene: TRBV14
clone size: NA

CDR3 DNA: TGTGCCAGCAGGACATGGGGTACTGGAAACACCATATATTTT
CDR3 protein: CASRTWGTGNTIYF
J gene: TRBJ1-3
D gene: NA
V gene: TRBV6-5
clone size: NA

CDR3 DNA: TGTGCCAGCAGCCAATTGGCAGGGGTCGGAAACACCATATATTTT
CDR3 protein: CASSQLAGVGNTIYF
J gene: TRBJ1-3
D gene: NA
V gene: TRBV3-1/TRBV3-2
clone size: NA

CDR3 DNA: TGTGCCAGCAGTTTTTTCGGGGGGTGGAACACCGGGGAGCTGTTTTTT
CDR3 protein: CASSFFGGWNTGELFF
J gene: TRBJ2-2
D gene: TRBD2
V gene: TRBV27
clone size: NA

CDR3 DNA: TGTGCCAGCAGCTTAGACCTCGGGGTCTACAATGAGCAGTTCTTC
CDR3 protein: CASSLDLGVYNEQFF
J gene: TRBJ2-1
D gene: NA
V gene: TRBV7-2
clone size: NA

CDR3 DNA: TGTGCCAGCAGTGACCAATGGACAGGGAGGCATCGTTCCGATGAGCAGTTCTTC
CDR3 protein: CASSDQWTGRHRSDEQFF
J gene: TRBJ2-1
D gene: TRBD1
V gene: TRBV6-1
clone size: NA

CDR3 DNA: TGTGCCAGCAGTTACCGTAGGACAGGGACGAACACTGAAGCTTTCTTT
CDR3 protein: CASSYRRTGTNTEAFF
J gene: TRBJ1-1
D gene: TRBD1
V gene: TRBV6-5
clone size: NA

CDR3 DNA: TGTGCCAGCAGCCGCGGACTAGTTAGCTACGAGCAGTACTTC
CDR3 protein: CASSRGLVSYEQYF
J gene: TRBJ2-7
D gene: TRBD2
V gene: TRBV5-5
clone size: NA

CDR3 DNA: TGTGCCTGGAGTGTGGACCAGGGGGTTTTCTACGAGCAGTACTTC
CDR3 protein: CAWSVDQGVFYEQYF
J gene: TRBJ2-7
D gene: TRBD1
V gene: TRBV30
clone size: NA

CDR3 DNA: TGTGCCAGCAGTGGGTCCCGGACCCGGACCGTTGAGCAGTTCTTC
CDR3 protein: CASSGSRTRTVEQFF
J gene: TRBJ2-1
D gene: NA
V gene: TRBV2
clone size: NA

CDR3 DNA: TGCGCCAGCAGTGTGGAGGCCCCCCCGTCTAACTACGAGCAGTACTTC
CDR3 protein: CASSVEAPPSNYEQYF
J gene: TRBJ2-7
D gene: NA
V gene: TRBV10-2
clone size: NA

CDR3 DNA: TGTGCCTGGAGTATCCATCCAAGCACCATATATTTT
CDR3 protein: CAWSIHPSTIYF
J gene: TRBJ1-3
D gene: NA
V gene: TRBV30
clone size: NA

CDR3 DNA: TGTGCCAGCAGCGCGTTGGGCCGTTCCTACGAGCAGTACTTC
CDR3 protein: CASSALGRSYEQYF
J gene: TRBJ2-7
D gene: NA
V gene: TRBV6-9
clone size: NA

CDR3 DNA: TGTGCCAGCAGTGATAGAGGTAGCAATCAGCCCCAGCATTTT
CDR3 protein: CASSDRGSNQPQHF
J gene: TRBJ1-5
D gene: NA
V gene: TRBV2
clone size: NA

CDR3 DNA: TGTGCCAGCAGCCACCGAGGAGGAAGTGTTGAGCAGTTCTTC
CDR3 protein: CASSHRGGSVEQFF
J gene: TRBJ2-1
D gene: NA
V gene: TRBV27
clone size: NA

CDR3 DNA: TGTGCCAGCTCACCATCAGAGACCCAGTACTTC
CDR3 protein: CASSPSETQYF
J gene: TRBJ2-5
D gene: NA
V gene: TRBV18
clone size: NA

CDR3 DNA: TGTGCCAGCTCCGAGTTCGCGAACACCGGGGAGCTGTTTTTT
CDR3 protein: CASSEFANTGELFF
J gene: TRBJ2-2
D gene: NA
V gene: TRBV2
clone size: NA

CDR3 DNA: TGTGCCAGCAGCCCCGGGCAGACAGGGCATTTCTCTGGGGCCAACGTCCTGACTTTC
CDR3 protein: CASSPGQTGHFSGANVLTF
J gene: TRBJ2-6
D gene: TRBD1
V gene: TRBV14
clone size: NA

CDR3 DNA: TGTGCCAGCACCCAGGGGGGGGTTTACGAGCAGTACTTC
CDR3 protein: CASTQGGVYEQYF
J gene: TRBJ2-7
D gene: NA
V gene: TRBV3-1/TRBV3-2
clone size: NA

CDR3 DNA: TGCAGCGTTGGTTCGGAGGGTACGCAGTATTTT
CDR3 protein: CSVGSEGTQYF
J gene: TRBJ2-3
D gene: NA
V gene: TRBV29-1
clone size: NA

CDR3 DNA: TGTGCCAGTAGTATGGGGGGCGCAGAGGAAAAACTGTTTTTT
CDR3 protein: CASSMGGAEEKLFF
J gene: TRBJ1-4
D gene: NA
V gene: TRBV19
clone size: NA

CDR3 DNA: TGCGCCAGCAGCCCCCCCCTAGCGGGAGTGGATGAGCAGTTCTTC
CDR3 protein: CASSPPLAGVDEQFF
J gene: TRBJ2-1
D gene: TRBD2
V gene: TRBV5-1
clone size: NA

CDR3 DNA: TGTGCCAGCAGCAGACGGACGGATCAAGAGACCCAGTACTTC
CDR3 protein: CASSRRTDQETQYF
J gene: TRBJ2-5
D gene: NA
V gene: TRBV7-2
clone size: NA

CDR3 DNA: TGCGCCAGCAGCTCTGCTACGTGGACTGAAGCTTTCTTT
CDR3 protein: CASSSATWTEAFF
J gene: TRBJ1-1
D gene: NA
V gene: TRBV5-1
clone size: once

CDR3 DNA: TGTGCCACCAGCGTAGAGGGCGCTAGCTCCTACAATGAGCAGTTCTTC
CDR3 protein: CATSVEGASSYNEQFF
J gene: TRBJ2-1
D gene: NA
V gene: TRBV15
clone size: once

CDR3 DNA: TGTGCCAGCAGCTTTCTCGGACGGGGGGATCTCGAGCAGTACTTC
CDR3 protein: CASSFLGRGDLEQYF
J gene: TRBJ2-7
D gene: TRBD2
V gene: TRBV5-6
clone size: NA

CDR3 DNA: TGCGCCAGCAGCTTCGACCTCCGGGAGACCCAGTACTTC
CDR3 protein: CASSFDLRETQYF
J gene: TRBJ2-5
D gene: NA
V gene: TRBV5-1
clone size: NA

CDR3 DNA: TGCGCCAGCAGCACGAACCGGGCCTACTATGGCTACACCTTC
CDR3 protein: CASSTNRAYYGYTF
J gene: TRBJ1-2
D gene: NA
V gene: TRBV5-1
clone size: few

CDR3 DNA: TGTGCCAGCTCACCCGCGGATTACACCGGGGAGCTGTTTTTT
CDR3 protein: CASSPADYTGELFF
J gene: TRBJ2-2
D gene: NA
V gene: TRBV18
clone size: NA

CDR3 DNA: TGTGCCAGTAGTACGACAGGTCGGTACGGTGAAAAACTGTTTTTT
CDR3 protein: CASSTTGRYGEKLFF
J gene: TRBJ1-4
D gene: NA
V gene: TRBV19
clone size: NA

CDR3 DNA: TGTGCCAGCAGTGGGTATAGGGCCGGGGAGCTGTTTTTT
CDR3 protein: CASSGYRAGELFF
J gene: TRBJ2-2
D gene: NA
V gene: TRBV27
clone size: NA

CDR3 DNA: TGTGCCAGCAGCTCCTCCGATCGGGGTTCCTACGAGCAGTACTTC
CDR3 protein: CASSSSDRGSYEQYF
J gene: TRBJ2-7
D gene: NA
V gene: TRBV11-2
clone size: many

CDR3 DNA: TGCGCCAGCAGCCGGGATTCCTCCTACAATGAGCAGTTCTTC
CDR3 protein: CASSRDSSYNEQFF
J gene: TRBJ2-1
D gene: NA
V gene: TRBV10-1
clone size: once

CDR3 DNA: TGTGCCAGCACCAGGTGGGGGGGTTCACCCCTCCACTTT
CDR3 protein: CASTRWGGSPLHF
J gene: TRBJ1-6
D gene: NA
V gene: TRBV28
clone size: NA